A single sample is the source of the 14 T cell receptor beta chains below, sequenced in a study of T-cell memory formation after mild COVID-19. TCRdb redid the calling of the 5' RACE reads with MiXCR, one entry per CDR3 protein. The repertoire holds some 250,000 distinct CDR3 sequences, with more than 15% as singletons. Sample: PBMCs or a T cell subset sorted from them (not recorded which). Receptor source: a man between 18 and 29 years old who had mild COVID-19 (a few samples of this study predate the infection). Cell type and time point are not known.

In this sample, this clonotype turned up many times. The rearrangement links TRBV6-2 or TRBV6-3 to TRBJ1-5; D gene ambiguous. V lost 8 bases, J lost 0 bases, and 23 bases lay in between. This CDR3 contains 18 residues. The germline CDR1 and CDR2 sequences are MNHEY and SVGEGT. The CDR3 reads CASPKMPLDLYSNQPQHF. CDR3 in DNA: TGTGCCAGCCCCAAGATGCCCCTGGACCTTTATAGCAATCAGCCCCAGCATTTT.

This clonotype was counted at least ten times. This chain joins TRBV7-3 and TRBJ2-3; D unresolved. Trimming removed 6 bases from V and 2 bases from J, with 9 bases in between. The germline V gene encodes CDR1 SGHTA and CDR2 FQGTGA. This CDR3 contains 13 residues. The CDR3 DNA follows: TGTGCCAGCAGTTCCGGAACCACAGATACGCAGTATTTT. Translated, it gives CASSSGTTDTQYF. The whole variable domain, filled in from reference TRBV7-3 and TRBJ2-3, reads GAGVSQTPSNKVTEKGKYVELRCDPISGHTALYWYRQSLGQGPEFLIYFQGTGAADDSGLPNDRFFAVRPEGSVSTLKIQRTERGDSAVYLCASSSGTTDTQYFGPGTRLTVL.

This chain connects TRBV7-2 to TRBJ1-1, with D uncertain. CDR3 length: 14 amino acids. CDR1 and CDR2 (germline): SGHTA, FQGNSA. Trimming removed 5 bases from V and 1 base from J, with 11 bases in between. In DNA, the CDR3 is TGTGCCAGCAGCCCTCGGCGGACGAACACTGAAGCTTTCTTT. The encoded protein is CASSPRRTNTEAFF.

The sample holds a few counts of this clonotype. V usage is TRBV12-3 or TRBV12-4 and J usage is TRBJ2-5, with a tentative D call TRBD2 (5 bases). The CDR3 runs to 17 residues. Deletions cut 6 bases from V and 2 bases from J, with 22 bases between. CDR3: CASSLGKFGGSQETQYF. DNA for the CDR3: TGTGCCAGCAGCCTGGGTAAATTTGGAGGTAGTCAAGAGACCCAGTACTTC.

This clonotype came up a few times. V is TRBV7-6 and J is TRBJ1-2; TRBD1 matches at 12 bases. After removal of 2 bases from V and 7 bases from J, the junction contained 5 bases not matched to a gene. Germline values: CDR1 SGHVS, CDR2 FNYEAQ. This CDR3 is 15 amino acids long. CDR3 loop: CASSLTGQGAFGYTF. The CDR3 nucleotides are TGTGCCAGCAGCTTAACGGGACAGGGGGCGTTTGGCTACACCTTC.

This clonotype has just a few counts. The V call is TRBV7-2, the J call TRBJ2-3; no clear D. The CDR3 extends over 14 amino acids. Germline V gene lookup returns CDR1 SGHTA and CDR2 FQGNSA. V was cut by 8 bases and J by 0 bases, with 12 bases left in between. The CDR3 DNA reads TGTGCCAGCGTCTTACGGTCTAGCACAGATACGCAGTATTTT. It yields the protein CASVLRSSTDTQYF.

The chain employs TRBV7-9 and TRBJ2-4; TRBD1 aligns across 10 bases. The CDR3 covers 15 residues. Per germline, CDR1 SEHNR and CDR2 FQNEAQ (reference sequence). V lost 5 bases, J lost 6 bases, and 7 bases stayed unmatched. The CDR3, as DNA: TGTGCCAGCAGCGGAACCGGGACAGGGGTAAACATTCAGTACTTC. Translating it yields CASSGTGTGVNIQYF.

This clonotype has just a few counts. The V and J genes are TRBV30 and TRBJ2-7, with 7 bases aligning to TRBD2. The CDR3 has 14 residues. In germline, CDR1 is GTSNPN, CDR2 SVGIG (reference sequence). J lost 2 bases, V lost 4 bases, and 8 bases had no gene match. CDR3: CAWKASGETYEQYF. As DNA, the CDR3 is TGTGCCTGGAAGGCGAGCGGGGAAACCTACGAGCAGTACTTC.

This clonotype showed up just a few times. The chain carries TRBV11-2 and TRBJ2-6; D is undetermined. Trimming removed 5 bases from V and 2 bases from J, with 10 bases in between. Germline V gene lookup returns CDR1 SGHAT and CDR2 FQNNGV. The CDR3 has 15 amino acids. The CDR3 sequence is CASSPWGTGANVLTF. CDR3 nucleotides: TGTGCCAGCAGCCCGTGGGGTACTGGGGCCAACGTCCTGACTTTC.

This clonotype was detected ten times or more. The CDR3 sequence is CASSRGTSYEQYF. For the CDR3, the DNA is TGTGCCAGCAGCCGTGGGACTTCCTACGAGCAGTACTTC. The rearrangement uses TRBV7-9 and TRBJ2-7, with D maybe TRBD2 (6 bases). CDR1 and CDR2 from the germline V gene are SEHNR and FQNEAQ (reference sequence). V was shortened by 5 bases and J by 1 base, with 9 bases between the two germline ends. The CDR3 spans 13 residues.

The rearrangement links TRBV21-1 to TRBJ2-2; TRBD1 was called by the table and not checked on the DNA. TRBV21-1 is a pseudogene. The length of the CDR3 is 15 residues. CDR3 residues: CASILQRGHTGELFF. The DNA for the CDR3 is TGTGCCAGCATCCTCCAGAGGGGGCACACCGGGGAGCTGTTTTTT.

About this clonotype: One junction end disagrees with the germline gene, perhaps due to a read error. The chain has TRBV7-7 and TRBJ2-1, with 8 bases matching TRBD2. CDR1 and CDR2 (germline): SSHAT, FNYEAQ (reference sequence). This CDR3 has 12 amino acids. The chain's CDR3 is CASSPGRDEQFF. The CDR3 bases are TGTGCTAGCAGCCCCGGGAGGGATGAGCAGTTCTTC.

This clonotype was picked up a small number of times. The J gene is TRBJ2-7, the V gene TRBV28; TRBD2 agrees at 7 bases. CDR1 and CDR2 (germline): MDHEN, SYDVKM. The CDR3 totals 14 residues. Losses at the gene ends were 4 bases for V and 3 bases for J; bases not matched to a gene: 6. DNA of the CDR3: TGTGCCAGCAGTTCGGGCGGGGGTTTCTACGAGCAGTACTTC. It yields the protein CASSSGGGFYEQYF.

The sample holds a few counts of this clonotype. This rearrangement joins TRBV15 to TRBJ2-3; possibly TRBD1 for D (6 bases). The CDR3 extends over 15 amino acids. Germline CDR1 is LNHNV and CDR2 is YYDKDF (reference sequence). The V end lost 0 bases, the J end lost 4 bases, and 11 bases lay between the germline ends. The chain's CDR3 is CATSREYTGSDTQYF. CDR3 nucleotides: TGTGCCACCAGCAGAGAGTATACAGGGTCAGATACGCAGTATTTT.